The sequence of this TCR beta chain was determined in a study of T-cell reconstitution after alpha-beta-depleted transplantation in children. V was clipped by 7 bases and J by 7 bases, with 16 bases between them. The CDR3 totals 13 residues. Germline CDR1 and CDR2: ENHRY and SYGVKD. During its preparation, the TCRbeta library received unique molecular identifiers. TCRdb processed the PCR reads anew with MiXCR; each CDR3 protein has one entry. The data show about 100,000 distinct CDR3 sequences, with 5% to 8% seen just once and roughly 25% held by the top ten. Sample: PBMCs, mostly from graft donor cells, taken 360 days after TCRalphabeta/CD19-depleted stem cell transplant. This TCR was sampled from a male patient under 10 years old who had a stem cell transplant for acute lymphoblastic leukemia, so the T cells may come from the graft donor. This sequence joins TRBV10-3 and TRBJ1-2, with a possible D match to TRBD1 (6 bases). CDR3 residues: CAITEGGRGGYTF. The CDR3 bases are TGTGCCATCACCGAGGGGGGGCGCGGTGGCTACACCTTC.